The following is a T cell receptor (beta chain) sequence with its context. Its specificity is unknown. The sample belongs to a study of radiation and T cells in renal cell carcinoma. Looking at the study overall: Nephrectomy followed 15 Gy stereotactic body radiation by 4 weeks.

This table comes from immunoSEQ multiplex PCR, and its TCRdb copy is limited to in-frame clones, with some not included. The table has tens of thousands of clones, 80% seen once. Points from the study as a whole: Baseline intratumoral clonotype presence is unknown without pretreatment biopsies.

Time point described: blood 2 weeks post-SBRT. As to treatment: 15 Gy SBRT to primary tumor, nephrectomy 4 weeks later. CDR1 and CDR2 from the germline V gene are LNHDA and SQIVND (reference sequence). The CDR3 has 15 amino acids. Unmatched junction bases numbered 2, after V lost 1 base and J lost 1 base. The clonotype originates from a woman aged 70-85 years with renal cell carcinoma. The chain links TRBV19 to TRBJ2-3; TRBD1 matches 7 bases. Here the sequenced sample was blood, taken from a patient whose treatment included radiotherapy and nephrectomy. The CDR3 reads CASSIVGQGTDTQYF. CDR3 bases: TGTGCCAGTAGTATAGTAGGACAGGGCACAGATACGCAGTATTTT.